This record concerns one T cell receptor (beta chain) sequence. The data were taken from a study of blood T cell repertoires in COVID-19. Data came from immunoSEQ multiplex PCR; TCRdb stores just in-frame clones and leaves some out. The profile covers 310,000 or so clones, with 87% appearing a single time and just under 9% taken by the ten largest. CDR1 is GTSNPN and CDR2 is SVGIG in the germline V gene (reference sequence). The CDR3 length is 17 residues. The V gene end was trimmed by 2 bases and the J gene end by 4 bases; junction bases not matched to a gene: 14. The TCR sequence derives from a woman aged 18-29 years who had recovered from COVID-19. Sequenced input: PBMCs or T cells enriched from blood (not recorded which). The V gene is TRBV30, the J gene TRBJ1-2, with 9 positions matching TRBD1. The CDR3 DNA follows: TGTGCCTGGAGTCGAGGGACAGGGATTAATACAAGCTATGGCTACACCTTC. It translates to CAWSRGTGINTSYGYTF.